A few counts support the clone carrying this TCR beta chain. This record comes from a study of T cells after yellow fever vaccination. Study-wide context: SMART-Seq v4 Ultra Low Input prepared the low-cell-number fractions.

Germline V gives CDR1 MNHEY, CDR2 SVGAGI. V lost 0 bases, J lost 3 bases, and 7 bases lay in between. The length of the CDR3 is 14 residues. Generation of TCR cDNA used 5'RACE template switching (which added a universal primer site and UMIs). TCRdb reanalysed the 5' RACE reads using MiXCR and keeps one entry per CDR3 protein. The table lists hundreds of thousands of distinct CDR3 sequences, roughly an eighth of them singletons. The sequence was collected from a young man who received the YFV17D yellow fever vaccine. V and J are TRBV6-5 and TRBJ2-3; D is uncertain. The source material was CD4+ T cells sorted from PBMCs, sampled 15 days after the yellow fever booster vaccination. The CDR3: CASSYSHGTDTQYF. CDR3 coding DNA: TGTGCCAGCAGTTACTCCCACGGGACAGATACGCAGTATTTT.